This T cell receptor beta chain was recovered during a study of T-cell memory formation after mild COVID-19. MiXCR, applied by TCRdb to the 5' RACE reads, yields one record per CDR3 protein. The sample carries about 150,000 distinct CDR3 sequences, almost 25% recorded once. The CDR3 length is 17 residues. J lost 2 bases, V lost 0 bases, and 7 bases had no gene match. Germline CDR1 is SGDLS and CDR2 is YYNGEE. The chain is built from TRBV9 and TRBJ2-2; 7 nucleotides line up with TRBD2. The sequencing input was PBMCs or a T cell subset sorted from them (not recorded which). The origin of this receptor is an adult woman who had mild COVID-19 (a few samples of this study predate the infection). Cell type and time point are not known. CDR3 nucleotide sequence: TGTGCCAGCAGCGTAGCCTCCGGGACTACCAACACCGGGGAGCTGTTTTTT. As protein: CASSVASGTTNTGELFF.